The source of this T cell receptor (beta chain) is a study of beta chain features in type 1 diabetes (dated by TCRdb to the late 2010s). Concerning the study at large: Mean age, gender distribution, total cell number and subset yield did not differ between patients and healthy donors. Across all samples, some 110,000,000 sorted cells were examined, and cell number per subset correlated strongly with RNA yield. In the study, TCRB repertoires of sorted circulating CD4+ T cell subsets from recently diagnosed type 1 diabetes patients were compared with those of matched healthy donors. Naive and central memory subsets were obtained from all 30 or so donors, but regulatory and stem cell-like memory subsets were isolated from only 8 patients and roughly 8 healthy donors. Overall study results and their limits: Shorter templates might be favored by PCR, yet because patient and control samples were amplified and corrected together, any such skew would affect both groups equally. Naive, central memory and regulatory TCRB repertoires appeared to be more similar among patients than among healthy donors. Sequencing cDNA rather than genomic DNA could over-represent highly expressing activated cells, although activation and CD3 levels did not differ between groups. Because small numbers of individuals were included in the HLA sub-analyses, any influence of HLA type on TCRB rearrangement was left unresolved. Type 1 diabetes patients showed a moderate but significant shortening of TCRB CDR3 length in all four CD4+ subsets. Fewer insertions and more nucleotide deletions at VDJ recombination sites were observed in patients with type 1 diabetes, implying thymic rearrangement abnormalities.

For this chain, trimming is 6 bases at the V end and 1 base at the J end, and the number of junction bases without a gene match is 6. CDR1 SNHLY and CDR2 FYNNEI are derived from the germline V gene. From cysteine to phenylalanine, the CDR3 is 16 amino acids long. Just the 48-base CDR3 DNA is kept, in frame starting at base 1. For this clone: There is no known antigen for this receptor. Nothing much larger sits one base from this clone, and base qualities are not available.

The entire amount of isolated RNA was reverse transcribed using the High Capacity cDNA Reverse Transcription Kit, so the sequenced TCRB transcripts were expressed ones. Survey-depth immunoSEQ sequencing was performed on stem cell-like memory T cell samples, with an average of approximately 1 million total reads per sample. Sorted cells were lysed in RLT buffer and RNA was extracted with DNase-treated RNeasy Micro or Mini kits, depending on cell number. Each cell subset was processed on its own to prevent cross-contamination, while patient and healthy donor samples were processed together. TCRB sequences were amplified from cDNA with the immunoSEQ multiplex PCR, producing 87-bp fragments spanning the CDR3 region. Sequencing of the amplicons was done on the Illumina HiSeq platform. Per the original workflow: PCR bias was computationally corrected using synthetic template baselines, reads within Hamming distance 2 were collapsed, and singletons that could not be merged were discarded. Reads were aligned against IMGT so that V, D and J genes, CDR3 length and insertions or deletions at six rearrangement sites could be assigned. Clonotype counts were normalized to sorted cell number within each subset before computing true diversity and Gini coefficients with the tcR R package. Repertoire sharing was quantified using the overlap coefficient calculated on TCRB nucleotide sequences. What TCRdb holds here is the immuneACCESS table cut down to in-frame rearrangements. Part of the clones is not present; checked against another copy, under half of the missing clones reflect an unresolved V gene, and the others are unexplained. V and J calls and clone size are copied from that table; D and trimming were computed from the DNA. The sample records 110,000 or so clones, around 40% of which are singletons. In total, the top ten clones hold roughly 0.064% of the sample.

Each donor gave one peripheral blood draw, roughly 0.12 L on average, collected into heparinised tubes. Using a panel that included CD45RO, CCR7, CD25, CD127, CD95 and CD27, naive, central memory, regulatory and stem cell-like memory CD4+ T cells were sorted on a BD FACSAria II. A purity above 98% was achieved for all sorted populations. Right away, PBMCs were isolated by Lymphoprep density gradient centrifugation and were stained directly, with no culture step. So that batch effects would be minimized, each experiment stained and sorted samples in pairs, pairing one healthy donor with one patient.

The V gene is TRBV2 and the J gene is TRBJ2-4; 10 of the junction bases match TRBD1. The sequencing sample was made of stem cell memory CD4+ T cells from blood. What this sample's cell subset or site label stands for: stem cell-like memory CD4+ T cells. This TCR was sampled from a woman between 18 and 30 years old in good health. The CDR3 is CASSGDRGQAKNIQYF. The nucleotides read TGTGCCAGCAGCGGAGACAGGGGGCAGGCCAAAAACATTCAGTACTTC.